The 17 T cell receptor beta chains below come from one sample, sequenced in a study of PD-L1 blockade in urothelial cancer. The time point denotes: pretreatment peripheral blood. Profiled with immunoSEQ multiplex PCR; TCRdb holds only in-frame clones, not every one. The data contain 90,000 or so clones, 90% of them singletons. Specimen: PBMCs, collected around atezolizumab (anti-PD-L1) treatment. These receptors were taken from a man in his fifties or sixties with urothelial cancer.

V is TRBV10-1 and J is TRBJ2-3, with 10 bases lining up with TRBD2. There are 15 residues in the CDR3. Trimming cost V 8 bases and J 2 bases; bases outside gene matches: 7. Germline CDR1 is WNHNN and CDR2 is SYGVQD (reference sequence). CDR3 bases: TGCGCCAGCCGACCGGGACTAGCGAACACAGATACGCAGTATTTT. Amino acid sequence: CASRPGLANTDTQYF.

The chain employs TRBV30 and TRBJ2-3; the match to TRBD2 covers 10 bases. The CDR3 has 15 residues. Germline V gene sequence: CDR1 GTSNPN, CDR2 SVGIG (reference sequence). Trimming cost V 3 bases and J 3 bases; bases outside gene matches: 6. The CDR3 bases are TGTGCCTGGAGCGTATCTAGCGGGAGAACAGATACGCAGTATTTT. This codes for CAWSVSSGRTDTQYF.

The chain has TRBV2 and TRBJ2-1; D is undetermined. The germline CDR1 and CDR2 sequences are SNHLY and FYNNEI. This CDR3 region has 15 residues. The CDR3 DNA follows: TGTGCTGTCAGAAAGTCGGCAGGAAATTACAATGAGCAGTTCTTC. Translated, it gives CAVRKSAGNYNEQFF.

The genes are TRBV5-6 and TRBJ2-5; D is perhaps TRBD1 (6 bases). The CDR3 has 15 amino acids. Germline assignment: CDR1 SGHDT and CDR2 YYEEEE. Trimming stripped 4 bases from V and 6 bases from J, with 19 bases between. CDR3 bases: TGTGCCAGCAGCATCCGGGACACCCAGCGCCAGACCCAGTACTTC. Translated, it gives CASSIRDTQRQTQYF.

The sample holds one count of this clone. J is TRBJ2-3 and V is TRBV7-9, with D unresolved. The V end was cut by 1 base, the J end by 2 bases, with 10 bases between. The length of the CDR3 is 15 residues. Looked up from germline, CDR1 is SEHNR and CDR2 is FQNEAQ (reference sequence). CDR3 DNA: TGTGCCAGCAGCTTAGTTGAGGCCATCACAGATACGCAGTATTTT. This encodes CASSLVEAITDTQYF.

In this sample, this clone turned up once. The rearrangement uses TRBV5-4 and TRBJ2-7, with 10 bases lining up with TRBD2. The length of the CDR3 is 15 residues. The V segment lost 1 base and the J segment 2 bases; nucleotides outside the gene matches: 3. Germline assignment: CDR1 SGHNT and CDR2 YYREEE (reference sequence). CDR3 region: CASSLLTSGTYEQYF. CDR3 coding DNA: TGTGCCAGCAGCTTGTTAACTAGCGGGACCTACGAGCAGTACTTC.

In its sample, this clone was seen a few times. V and J are TRBV19 and TRBJ2-7, with D possibly matching TRBD1 (6 bases). Germline V CDR1 and CDR2: LNHDA, SQIVND (reference sequence). Between the trimmed V and J ends, which lost 4 bases and 7 bases, there was a span of 11 bases. The CDR3 contains 12 residues. CDR3 region: CASSTPRGEQYF. The DNA of the CDR3 is TGTGCCAGTAGTACCCCGAGGGGGGAGCAGTACTTC.

The chain couples TRBV15 to TRBJ1-6; D call uncertain. Trimming removed 0 bases at V and 6 bases at J, with 18 bases between. Germline V CDR1 and CDR2: LNHNV, YYDKDF (reference sequence). The CDR3 spans 18 residues. CDR3 sequence: CATSRDYGRRATNSPLHF. The CDR3 bases are TGTGCCACCAGCAGAGATTATGGCAGGCGTGCGACTAATTCACCCCTCCACTTT.

The chain uses TRBV11-1 and TRBJ2-7; possibly TRBD1 for D (5 bases). The CDR3 totals 14 residues. V was trimmed by 1 base and J by 5 bases, leaving 12 bases between them. Per germline, CDR1 SGHAT and CDR2 FQDESV (reference sequence). CDR3 region: CASSLEPRGHEQYF. CDR3 DNA sequence: TGTGCCAGCAGCTTAGAGCCTAGGGGCCACGAGCAGTACTTC.

The J gene is TRBJ1-2, the V gene TRBV19; 9 nucleotides match TRBD1. This CDR3 has 14 residues. Germline values: CDR1 LNHDA, CDR2 SQIVND (reference sequence). V gave up 5 bases and J gave up 11 bases; unmatched junction bases: 12. The CDR3 sequence: CASSQRPPGTGYTF. The CDR3 nucleotides read TGTGCCAGTAGTCAACGCCCTCCCGGGACAGGGTACACCTTC.

The table lists this clone with a count of one. The chain is built from TRBV19 and TRBJ1-5; D is uncertain. V lost 1 base and J 0 bases, leaving 10 bases between the germline ends. Germline V gene lookup returns CDR1 LNHDA and CDR2 SQIVND (reference sequence). The CDR3 consists of 16 residues. The CDR3 loop reads CASSIGARLSNQPQHF. The CDR3 coding sequence is TGTGCCAGTAGTATAGGCGCCAGACTTAGCAATCAGCCCCAGCATTTT. The whole variable domain, filled in from reference TRBV19 and TRBJ1-5, reads DGGITQSPKYLFRKEGQNVTLSCEQNLNHDAMYWYRQDPGQGLRLIYYSQIVNDFQKGDIAEGYSVSREKKESFPLTVTSAQKNPTAFYLCASSIGARLSNQPQHFGDGTRLSIL.

The genes are TRBV9 and TRBJ2-1, with unresolved D. The V gene lost 3 bases and the J gene lost 5 bases, with 3 bases spanning the gap. CDR3 size: 11 residues. Per the germline V gene, CDR1 is SGDLS and CDR2 is YYNGEE. In DNA, the CDR3 is TGTGCCAGCAGCGCAAACAATGAGCAGTTCTTC. It yields the protein CASSANNEQFF. Together with reference TRBV9 and TRBJ2-1, the CDR3 gives the full variable domain: DSGVTQTPKHLITATGQRVTLRCSPRSGDLSVYWYQQSLDQGLQFLIQYYNGEERAKGNILERFSAQQFPDLHSELNLSSLELGDSALYFCASSANNEQFFGPGTRLTVL.

CDR3 loop: CASSSRVGLSYEQYF. Written as DNA, the CDR3 is TGTGCCAGCAGCTCTCGGGTCGGACTCTCCTACGAGCAGTACTTC. V gene TRBV7-2 combines with J gene TRBJ2-7, with D tentatively TRBD2 (5 bases). Trimming pared 4 bases from V and 0 bases from J, leaving 13 bases between. The CDR3 has 15 residues. CDR1 and CDR2 from the germline V gene are SGHTA and FQGNSA. Combining the CDR3 with reference TRBV7-2 and TRBJ2-7 gives the whole variable domain GAGVSQSPSNKVTEKGKDVELRCDPISGHTALYWYRQSLGQGLEFLIYFQGNSAPDKSGLPSDRFSAERTGGSVSTLTIQRTQQEDSAVYLCASSSRVGLSYEQYFGPGTRLTVT.

The chain recombines TRBV9 with TRBJ2-5; 7 bases match TRBD1. The junction had 5 bases not matched to a gene; V was cut back by 0 bases and J by 3 bases. The CDR3 has 15 residues. CDR1 is SGDLS, CDR2 YYNGEE, per germline. In nucleotides, the CDR3 is TGTGCCAGCAGCGTAGCGCCGGGACAGAAAGAGACCCAGTACTTC. Protein: CASSVAPGQKETQYF.

In this sample, this clone turned up once. This chain uses TRBV7-6 with TRBJ2-5; no clear D. The CDR3 loop spans 13 amino acids. V was shortened by 4 bases and J by 5 bases, with 11 bases between the two germline ends. Germline-derived CDR1 and CDR2 are SGHVS and FNYEAQ. The CDR3 DNA reads TGTGCCAGCAGCTCTAATCCGAGCGAGACCCAGTACTTC. Protein product: CASSSNPSETQYF. The full variable domain, rest sourced from reference TRBV7-6 and TRBJ2-5, is GAGVSQSPRYKVTKRGQDVALRCDPISGHVSLYWYRQALGQGPEFLTYFNYEAQQDKSGLPNDRFSAERPEGSISTLTIQRTEQRDSAMYRCASSSNPSETQYFGPGTRLLVL.

The genes are TRBV5-1 and TRBJ2-1, with 13 positions matching TRBD2. CDR1 and CDR2 (germline): SGHRS, YFSETQ. The CDR3 runs 17 residues. After removal of 0 bases from V and 5 bases from J, the junction contained 5 bases not matched to a gene. DNA of the CDR3: TGCGCCAGCAGCTTGGGACGGACTAGCGGGAGACACAATGAGCAGTTCTTC. Encoded protein: CASSLGRTSGRHNEQFF.

The chain employs TRBV25-1 and TRBJ2-5; 8 nucleotides agree with TRBD1. The CDR3 covers 13 residues. With 5 bases clipped from V and 5 bases from J, the junction kept 4 bases outside the gene matches. CDR1 and CDR2 from the germline V gene are MGHDK and SYGVNS. CDR3 in amino acids: CASSQGAVETQYF. The CDR3 coding sequence is TGTGCCAGCAGTCAGGGGGCTGTGGAGACCCAGTACTTC.